A selection of T cell receptor beta chains follows, all from one sample in a study of blood T cell repertoires in COVID-19. Data came from immunoSEQ multiplex PCR; TCRdb stores just in-frame clones and leaves some out. The repertoire includes some 260,000 clones, about four fifths of them detected once, and about 9% sits in the top ten. Sample: peripheral blood. The receptor source for this set is an elderly man with acute or convalescent COVID-19. The CDR3 runs from the conserved cysteine through the conserved F or W. The D gene is left open where the match is weak. Expanded clones are given a class, and other clones once, few, many or no size at all.

D	size	V	J	CDR3	DNA
NA	NA	TRBV2	TRBJ2-3	CASSTGRRGTQYF	TGTGCCAGCAGCACAGGGCGTAGGGGTACGCAGTATTTT
NA	NA	TRBV7-9	TRBJ1-6	CASSLRGAGNSPLHF	TGTGCCAGCAGCTTACGGGGGGCGGGTAATTCACCCCTCCACTTT
NA	few	TRBV12-3/TRBV12-4	TRBJ1-2	CASSYAGPNGYTF	TGTGCCAGCAGTTATGCGGGGCCTAATGGCTACACCTTC
TRBD2	once	TRBV12-5	TRBJ2-1	CASGPPGRARNEQFF	TGTGCTAGTGGACCCCCCGGGAGGGCTCGCAATGAGCAGTTCTTC
TRBD1	NA	TRBV7-3	TRBJ2-1	CASSSGTGSYNEQFF	TGTGCCAGCAGCTCCGGGACAGGGTCCTACAATGAGCAGTTCTTC
NA	NA	TRBV19	TRBJ1-3	CASSIAAGSSGNTIYF	TGTGCCAGTAGTATAGCGGCAGGCTCCTCTGGAAACACCATATATTTT
TRBD1	NA	TRBV5-1	TRBJ2-2	CASSPLQGVMRAGELFF	TGCGCCAGCAGCCCACTACAGGGGGTAATGAGGGCCGGGGAGCTGTTTTTT
NA	once	TRBV24-1	TRBJ2-3	CATSGARAADTQYF	TGTGCCACCAGTGGGGCCAGGGCGGCAGATACGCAGTATTTT
TRBD1	NA	TRBV5-1	TRBJ1-2	CASSQSGTDAGYTF	TGCGCCAGCAGCCAATCCGGGACAGATGCGGGCTACACCTTC
TRBD1	NA	TRBV6-5	TRBJ2-7	CASRGQGATDYEQYF	TGTGCCAGCAGAGGACAGGGGGCCACCGATTACGAGCAGTACTTC
NA	NA	TRBV3-1/TRBV3-2	TRBJ2-6	CASSPTGGANVLTF	TGTGCCAGCAGCCCCACCGGGGGGGCCAACGTCCTGACTTTC
TRBD1	NA	TRBV7-2	TRBJ2-3	CASSLGWNRGLDTQYF	TGTGCCAGCAGCTTAGGCTGGAACAGGGGGCTCGATACGCAGTATTTT
NA	NA	TRBV6-6	TRBJ1-1	CASSYKQQANTEAFF	TGTGCCAGCAGTTACAAGCAACAGGCGAACACTGAAGCTTTCTTT
NA	NA	TRBV4-1	TRBJ1-2	CASSQTGLSYGYTF	TGCGCCAGCAGCCAGACGGGACTTTCCTATGGCTACACCTTC
TRBD1	NA	TRBV19	TRBJ1-4	CASSRRGQTNEKLFF	TGTGCCAGTAGTCGTAGGGGGCAAACTAATGAAAAACTGTTTTTT
TRBD2	NA	TRBV15	TRBJ2-5	CATRLAGGPETQYF	TGTGCCACCCGACTAGCGGGAGGGCCAGAGACCCAGTACTTC
TRBD1	NA	TRBV6-5	TRBJ2-3	CASRTGAWDDTQYF	TGTGCCAGCCGTACAGGGGCGTGGGACGATACGCAGTATTTT
NA	NA	TRBV7-8	TRBJ2-6	CASSLESSGANVLTF	TGTGCCAGCAGCTTAGAGAGCTCTGGGGCCAACGTCCTGACTTTC
TRBD1	NA	TRBV5-1	TRBJ2-7	CASSLPGQGQNEQYF	TGCGCCAGCAGCTTGCCTGGACAGGGGCAAAACGAGCAGTACTTC
NA	NA	TRBV4-1	TRBJ1-2	CATTEGPSNYGYTF	TGCGCCACTACGGAGGGGCCATCTAACTATGGCTACACCTTC
TRBD1	few	TRBV4-1	TRBJ1-2	CASSQGTGGRYGYTF	TGCGCCAGCAGCCAAGGGACAGGGGGAAGGTATGGCTACACCTTC
NA	few	TRBV28	TRBJ1-6	CASSPPTRGGSYNSPLHF	TGTGCCAGCAGTCCACCAACTCGGGGAGGATCCTATAATTCACCCCTCCACTTT
NA	NA	TRBV4-1	TRBJ2-2	CASSQVAGDSLFF	TGCGCCAGCAGCCAAGTAGCAGGGGATTCGCTGTTTTTT
NA	NA	TRBV6-2/TRBV6-3	TRBJ1-5	CASSYQYGQLTGNQPQHF	TGTGCCAGCAGTTACCAATATGGTCAATTGACAGGCAATCAGCCCCAGCATTTT
NA	NA	TRBV5-1	TRBJ2-2	CASSLDSPNTGELFF	TGCGCCAGCAGCTTGGACAGCCCGAACACCGGGGAGCTGTTTTTT
TRBD2	NA	TRBV6-5	TRBJ2-5	CASRAGGPGETQYF	TGTGCCAGCAGAGCGGGAGGGCCTGGGGAGACCCAGTACTTC
TRBD1	NA	TRBV18	TRBJ1-5	CASSTGTGGNQPQHF	TGTGCCAGCTCAACCGGGACAGGGGGTAATCAGCCCCAGCATTTT
NA	once	TRBV28	TRBJ2-4	CASSRIDKRADIQYF	TGTGCCAGCAGTCGAATCGACAAGAGGGCGGACATTCAGTACTTC
NA	once	TRBV2	TRBJ1-1	CASSGRGGYSEAFF	TGTGCCAGCAGTGGTAGGGGGGGGTACTCTGAAGCTTTCTTT
NA	NA	TRBV5-1	TRBJ2-7	CASSLVFGGSSYEQYF	TGCGCCAGCAGCTTGGTATTTGGGGGGAGCTCCTACGAGCAGTACTTC
NA	once	TRBV7-9	TRBJ1-4	CASSPQAGYTNEKLFF	TGTGCCAGCAGCCCTCAGGCAGGGTATACTAATGAAAAACTGTTTTTT
NA	few	TRBV27	TRBJ1-6	CASMPGHGNSPLHF	TGTGCCAGCATGCCGGGACACGGAAATTCACCCCTCCACTTT